What follows are 3 T cell receptor beta chains derived from one specimen sequenced in a study of blood T cell repertoires in COVID-19. Using immunoSEQ multiplex PCR, the repertoire was profiled, and TCRdb retains in-frame clones only, with some absent. Of around 110,000 clones detected, 88% appear once; the ten largest clones hold 5.5% to 8%. The sequenced material came from peripheral blood. All receptors come from a man aged 50 to 59 with active or convalescent COVID-19.

This clone was observed a handful of times. The chain employs TRBV27 and TRBJ1-1, with D perhaps TRBD1 (5 bases). Germline V gene sequence: CDR1 MNHEY, CDR2 SMNVEV (reference sequence). The CDR3 contains 13 residues. V was clipped by 2 bases and J by 3 bases, with 7 bases between them. CDR3 nucleotide sequence: TGTGCCAGCAGTTTACGGGGGGACACTGAAGCTTTCTTT. Translating it yields CASSLRGDTEAFF.

The V gene is TRBV10-3, the J gene TRBJ2-1; D uncertain. Germline V gives CDR1 ENHRY, CDR2 SYGVKD. Trimming left V 0 bases short and J 5 bases short, with 8 bases between. The CDR3 is 14 amino acids. As DNA, the CDR3 is TGTGCCATCAGTGAGTCATTTGGCCACAATGAGCAGTTCTTC. Its protein is CAISESFGHNEQFF.

CDR3 sequence (DNA): TGCGCCAGCTGGGAGGGTAACTATGGCTACACCTTC. The encoded protein is CASWEGNYGYTF. V usage is TRBV5-1 and J usage is TRBJ1-2; D not resolved. Trimming took 7 bases from V and 1 from J, leaving 8 bases between them. CDR1 SGHRS and CDR2 YFSETQ come from the germline V gene. The CDR3 totals 12 residues.